This TCR beta chain was obtained from a study of blood T cell repertoires in COVID-19. The CDR3 extends over 16 amino acids. V shed 0 bases and J shed 0 bases, with 10 bases lying between them. Germline V gene sequence: CDR1 SGHRS, CDR2 YFSETQ. Libraries were prepared by immunoSEQ multiplex PCR; TCRdb keeps only in-frame clonotypes and omits some of them. The repertoire has around 450,000 clones, 87% of them found once; the top ten carry about 2%. Allocation to cohorts depended on clinical history reported by the participants. The sample consisted of PBMCs or T cells enriched from blood (not recorded which). The sequence was collected from a woman under 30 with acute COVID-19. This chain uses TRBV5-1 with TRBJ2-4; D is ambiguous. The CDR3 DNA reads as TGCGCCAGCAGCTTGGAGTCCTACCAAGCCAAAAACATTCAGTACTTC. Encoded protein: CASSLESYQAKNIQYF.